The clone carrying this TCR beta chain appeared once. Its antigen is still unknown. This entry belongs to a study of Ad26.COV2.S vaccination and SARS-CoV-2 variants. General study points: Analyses that measured TCR breadth and depth may have underestimated total T cell responses.

Produced via immunoSEQ multiplex PCR; TCRdb's table is partial and in-frame only. The data show about 680,000 clones, roughly 90% seen once. This CDR3 spans 18 amino acids. The ends were cut back, 0 bases at V and 0 bases at J, with 16 bases in the middle. CDR1 is SGDLS and CDR2 is YYNGEE in the germline V gene. Treatment denoted: roughly 20 received Ad26.COV2.S at low or high dose, single or two shots; about five received placebo; per-sample allocation not given. Sampling was done on day 63 after the first vaccine or placebo injection. What was given as vaccine was an Ad26 vector encoding Wuhan-strain SARS-CoV-2 spike.

The chain is built from TRBV9 and TRBJ2-4; D possibly corresponds to TRBD1 (5 bases). The source of this sequence is a person aged 18-65 years who received the Ad26.COV2.S COVID-19 vaccine or a placebo. Here the sequenced sample was peripheral blood, taken in a trial of Ad26.COV2.S vaccine versus placebo. This CDR3 is CASSVGGAEIIAKNIQYF. In nucleotides, the CDR3 is TGTGCCAGCAGCGTAGGGGGCGCCGAAATAATAGCCAAAAACATTCAGTACTTC.